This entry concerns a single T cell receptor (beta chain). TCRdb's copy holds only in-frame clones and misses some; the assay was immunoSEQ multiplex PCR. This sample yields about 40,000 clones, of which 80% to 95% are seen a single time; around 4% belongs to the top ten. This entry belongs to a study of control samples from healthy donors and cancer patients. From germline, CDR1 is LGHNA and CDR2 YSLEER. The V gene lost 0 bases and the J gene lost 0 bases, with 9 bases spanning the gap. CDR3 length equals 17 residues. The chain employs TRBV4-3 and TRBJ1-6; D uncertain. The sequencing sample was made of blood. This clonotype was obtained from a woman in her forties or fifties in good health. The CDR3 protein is CASSQDLGSSYNSPLHF. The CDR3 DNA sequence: TGCGCCAGCAGCCAAGATTTGGGGAGCTCCTATAATTCACCCCTCCACTTT.